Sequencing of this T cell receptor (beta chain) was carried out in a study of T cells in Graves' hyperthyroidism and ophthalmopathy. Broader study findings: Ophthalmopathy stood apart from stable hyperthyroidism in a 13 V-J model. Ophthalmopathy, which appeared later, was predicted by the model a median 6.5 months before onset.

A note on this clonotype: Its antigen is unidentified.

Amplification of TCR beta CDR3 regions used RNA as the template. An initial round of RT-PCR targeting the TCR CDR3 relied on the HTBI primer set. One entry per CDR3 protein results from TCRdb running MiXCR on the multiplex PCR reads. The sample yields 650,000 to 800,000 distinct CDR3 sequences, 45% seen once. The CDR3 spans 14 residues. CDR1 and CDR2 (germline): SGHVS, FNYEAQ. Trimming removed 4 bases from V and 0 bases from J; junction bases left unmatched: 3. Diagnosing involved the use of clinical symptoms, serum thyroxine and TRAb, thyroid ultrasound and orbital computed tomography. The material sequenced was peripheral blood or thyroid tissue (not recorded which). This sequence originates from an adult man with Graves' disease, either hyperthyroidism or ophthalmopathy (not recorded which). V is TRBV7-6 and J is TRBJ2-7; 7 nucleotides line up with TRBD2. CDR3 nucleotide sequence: TGTGCCAGCAGCTACGGGAGGCTCTCCTACGAGCAGTACTTC. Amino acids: CASSYGRLSYEQYF.